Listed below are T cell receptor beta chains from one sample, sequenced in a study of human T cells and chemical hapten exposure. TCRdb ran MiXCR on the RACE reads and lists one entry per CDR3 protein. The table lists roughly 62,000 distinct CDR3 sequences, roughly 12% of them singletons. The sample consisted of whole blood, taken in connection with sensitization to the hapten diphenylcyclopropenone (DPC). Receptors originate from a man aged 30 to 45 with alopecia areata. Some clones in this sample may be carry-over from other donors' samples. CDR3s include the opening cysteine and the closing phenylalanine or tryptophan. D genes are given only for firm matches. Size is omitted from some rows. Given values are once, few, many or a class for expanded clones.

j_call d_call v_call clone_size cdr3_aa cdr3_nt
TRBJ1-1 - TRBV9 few CASSVEGYTTEAFF TGTGCCAGCAGCGTAGAAGGTTACACCACTGAAGCTTTCTTT
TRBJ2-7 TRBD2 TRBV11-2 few CASGQTSDEQYF TGTGCCAGCGGCCAGACTAGCGACGAGCAGTACTTC
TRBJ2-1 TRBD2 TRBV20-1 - CSASGLAGAVGNEQFF TGCAGTGCTAGCGGGCTAGCGGGGGCGGTTGGCAATGAGCAGTTCTTC
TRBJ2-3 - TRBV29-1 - CSALQTDTQYF TGCAGCGCCCTACAGACAGATACGCAGTATTTT
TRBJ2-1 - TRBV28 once CASSFGGHEQFF TGTGCCAGCAGTTTCGGGGGGCATGAGCAGTTCTTC
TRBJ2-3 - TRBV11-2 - CASSLKPGFETDTQYF TGTGCCAGCAGCCTGAAACCAGGGTTCGAGACAGATACGCAGTATTTT
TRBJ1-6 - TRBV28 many CASSFPAGYSPLHF TGTGCCAGCAGTTTCCCGGCAGGGTATTCACCCCTCCACTTT
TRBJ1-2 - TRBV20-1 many CSARQGNDYGYTF TGCAGTGCTAGACAGGGTAACGACTATGGCTACACCTTC
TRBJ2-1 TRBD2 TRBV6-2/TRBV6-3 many CASMKRGGTNEQFF TGTGCCAGCATGAAGCGGGGGGGAACCAATGAGCAGTTCTTC
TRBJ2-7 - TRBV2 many CASSVKGPYEQYF TGTGCCAGCAGTGTGAAGGGGCCCTACGAGCAGTACTTC
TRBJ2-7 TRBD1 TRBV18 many CASSPTGGRYEQYF TGTGCCAGCTCACCAACAGGGGGCAGGTACGAGCAGTACTTC
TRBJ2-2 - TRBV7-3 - CASSRGETGELFF TGTGCCAGCAGCCGGGGAGAAACCGGGGAGCTGTTTTTT
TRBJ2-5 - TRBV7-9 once CASSLMQASETQYF TGTGCCAGCAGCTTAATGCAGGCCTCTGAGACCCAGTACTTC
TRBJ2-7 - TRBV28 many CASRVGGSTYEQYF TGTGCCAGCAGGGTAGGGGGGAGTACCTACGAGCAGTACTTC
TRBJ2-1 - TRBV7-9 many CAPSGPGNEQFF TGTGCCCCCTCTGGACCTGGGAATGAGCAGTTCTTC
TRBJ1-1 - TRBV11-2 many CASSLVGQHTEAFF TGTGCCAGCAGCTTAGTTGGCCAGCATACTGAAGCTTTCTTT
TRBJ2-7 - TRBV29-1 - CSVETLASYEQYF TGCAGCGTTGAAACGCTAGCGTCCTACGAGCAGTACTTC
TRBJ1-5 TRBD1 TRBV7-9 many CASSAQTGGQPQHF TGTGCCAGCAGCGCGCAAACAGGGGGACAGCCCCAGCATTTT
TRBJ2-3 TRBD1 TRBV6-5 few CASSYTGTGVTDTQYF TGTGCCAGCAGTTACACCGGGACAGGGGTCACAGATACGCAGTATTTT
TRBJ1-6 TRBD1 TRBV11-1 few CASRRIETGMRFSSYNSPLHF TGTGCCAGCAGACGCATTGAGACAGGGATGAGGTTTAGCTCCTATAATTCACCCCTCCACTTT
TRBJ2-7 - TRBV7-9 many CASSPRPAGKSYEQYF TGTGCCAGCAGCCCCCGGCCGGCGGGGAAATCCTACGAGCAGTACTTC
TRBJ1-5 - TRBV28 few CASSLRVRPQHF TGTGCCAGCAGTCTCAGGGTTCGGCCCCAGCATTTT
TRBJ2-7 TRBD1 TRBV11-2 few CASSSDRRYEQYF TGTGCCAGCAGCTCGGACAGGAGGTACGAGCAGTACTTC
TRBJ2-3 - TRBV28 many CAAEEGGTRETDTQYF TGTGCCGCCGAAGAGGGGGGTACTAGAGAGACAGATACGCAGTATTTT
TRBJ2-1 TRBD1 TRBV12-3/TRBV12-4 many CASRGTGTGEQFF TGTGCCAGCAGGGGGACAGGGACGGGAGAGCAGTTCTTC
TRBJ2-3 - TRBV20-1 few CSARDPVVDTQYF TGCAGTGCTAGAGATCCCGTAGTGGATACGCAGTATTTT
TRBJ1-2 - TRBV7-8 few CASSFLIPDYGYTF TGTGCCAGCAGCTTCTTGATTCCGGACTATGGCTACACCTTC
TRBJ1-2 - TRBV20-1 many CSARVGTYGYTF TGCAGTGCTAGAGTGGGGACCTATGGCTACACCTTC
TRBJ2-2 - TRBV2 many CASSGVRNTGELFF TGTGCCAGCAGTGGGGTACGGAACACCGGGGAGCTGTTTTTT
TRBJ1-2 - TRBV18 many CASSPIQLLYGYTF TGTGCCAGCTCACCAATTCAACTGCTCTATGGCTACACCTTC
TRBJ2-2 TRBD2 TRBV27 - CASSLAGAYTGELFF TGTGCCAGCAGTCTAGCGGGGGCCTACACCGGGGAGCTGTTTTTT
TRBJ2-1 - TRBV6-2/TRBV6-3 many CASSYPHVPSSYNEQFF TGTGCCAGCAGTTACCCACATGTACCGAGCTCCTACAATGAGCAGTTCTTC
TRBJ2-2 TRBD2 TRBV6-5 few CASRATSGGRELFF TGTGCCAGCAGAGCCACTAGCGGGGGACGGGAGCTGTTTTTT
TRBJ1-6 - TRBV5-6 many CASSLVWTANSPLHF TGTGCCAGCAGCTTGGTCTGGACCGCCAATTCACCCCTCCACTTT
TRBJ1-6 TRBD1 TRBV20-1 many CSASVRGRSNSPLHF TGCAGTGCTAGTGTTAGGGGGCGCAGTAATTCACCCCTCCACTTT
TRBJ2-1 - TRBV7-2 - CASRPWGGGTYNEQFF TGTGCCAGCCGCCCCTGGGGTGGCGGAACCTACAATGAGCAGTTCTTC
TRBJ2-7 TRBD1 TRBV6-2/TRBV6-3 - CASSPGDRNSYEQYF TGTGCCAGCAGCCCAGGGGACAGGAATTCCTACGAGCAGTACTTC
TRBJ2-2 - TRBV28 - CASSIAAGELFF TGTGCCAGCAGTATAGCGGCCGGGGAGCTGTTTTTT
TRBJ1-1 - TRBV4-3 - CASSQDRDTEAFF TGCGCCAGCAGCCAAGACAGGGACACTGAAGCTTTCTTT